This TCR beta chain was sequenced in a study of T cell changes during pregnancy in multiple sclerosis (dated by TCRdb to between 2018 and 2020). Context from the whole study: Changes in the T cell repertoire over the course of pregnancy were examined in this study in women with multiple sclerosis.

V is shortened by 3 bases, J by 4 bases, and the region joining them spans 13 bases. CDR1 LNHDA and CDR2 SQIVND are derived from the germline V gene (reference sequence). The CDR3 sequence holds 14 residues, the cysteine and phenylalanine included. Only CDR3 DNA is held: 42 bases, read in frame from base 1. Regarding this clone: It lacks a known antigen. The input lacks base qualities; no much larger clone sits a single base away.

The method behind the library was the immunoSEQ multiplex PCR assay. This is the immuneACCESS table as TCRdb keeps it, with only in-frame sequences that have V and J called. A part of the clones is gone; compared with another copy, unresolved V genes explain less than half, and the rest is unexplained. The sample table records roughly 40,000 clones; around 94% of these occur just once. Of the sample, 0.95% to 1.5% is held by the ten largest clones. This receptor was identified in a female donor with multiple sclerosis, enrolled in a pregnancy study. This chain joins TRBV19 to TRBJ2-7; the D segment cannot be called with confidence. Material: peripheral blood, obtained before pregnancy. The bases are TGTGCCAGTAGTATCCTTGGAACTAAGTACGAGCAGTACTTC. This sequence encodes CASSILGTKYEQYF.